This T cell receptor beta chain is from a study of vaccination and CD4 T cells after COVID-19 (dated by TCRdb to the early 2020s). In terms of the full investigation: The convalescent cohort comprised six males and four females, including two Hispanic individuals, seven Caucasians, two Asians and one multiracial person. Each participant got two doses of either the Pfizer-BioNTech BNT162b2 vaccine (n=8) or the Moderna mRNA-1273 vaccine (n=2). Post-COVID blood samples were collected from convalescent patients a median of roughly 100 days after diagnosis, with a range of roughly 30 to 161 days. Post-vaccine blood samples were collected a median of around 10 weeks after the second vaccine dose, ranging from roughly 13 to 250 days. Culture stimuli were overlapping spike peptide pools from SARS-CoV-2 and from the common cold coronaviruses HCoV-NL63, HCoV-OC43 and HCoV-229E. In control cultures, a CEFX viral epitope pool was used as positive control, an HIV-1 Nef peptide pool was used as negative control, or no peptide was added. In nine to eleven COVID-19 convalescent patients and a handful of infection-naive healthy vaccine recipients, researchers compared the spike-specific CD4+ TCR repertoire from before mRNA vaccination with the repertoire from after. Memory CD4+ T cell crossreactivity between SARS-CoV-2 and common cold coronavirus spike proteins was assessed at the TCR clonotype level in an earlier paper using these donors.

The germline V gene encodes CDR1 SGHRS and CDR2 YFSETQ. The CDR3 measures 14 amino acids from cysteine to phenylalanine. Only the CDR3 region is kept as DNA, spanning 42 bases read in frame from base 1. V loses 5 bases, J loses 7 bases, and the germline ends lie 13 bases apart. Libraries came from PCR. DNA from cultured CD4+ T cells underwent TCR sequencing with the Oncomine TCR Beta short-read assay at the Johns Hopkins FTIC core. The QIAamp micro DNA kit was used to extract genomic DNA from the cultured CD4+ T cells. The Oncomine TCR Beta libraries from cultured CD4+ T cells were pooled using unique dual indexes and then sequenced on an Illumina iSeq 100. Turning to the authors' computational methods: Non-productive sequences were removed, and CDR3s not starting with C, not ending with F or W, or shorter than 7 amino acids were discarded. Antigen-specific clonotypes were identified using the MANAFEST web application through comparison of peptide-stimulated wells with reference and other culture wells. Positive clones required FDR below 0.05, an odds ratio above 5, and productive frequency above 0.1% in at least two of three replicate wells. A clonotype was classed as cross-reactive if the clonotype showed significant expansion both in SARS-CoV-2 spike wells and in at least one common cold coronavirus spike condition. CDR3 homology was assessed with Levenshtein distances (stringdist) and unrooted phylogenetic trees (ape) in R version 3.6.1. TCRdb ran its own pipeline on the public reads, namely fastp trimming at Q25 and MiXCR clone calling, and kept in-frame beta chains. A single entry per CDR3 protein holds the most common genes and DNA from its merged rows. The V and J calls follow TCRdb's processing rather than the paper's. The sample profile shows roughly 7,400 distinct CDR3 sequences; more than 30% of them were found once. The ten largest clonotypes hold about 17% of the sample.

Overall results and qualifications from the work: In convalescent patients, a median about 86% of post-vaccine SARS-CoV-2-reactive clones were detected only after vaccination, suggesting vaccine-specific priming. Although the median number of SARS-CoV-2-reactive clonotypes went up from 20 to 25 after infection to approximately 40 after vaccination, the increase was not significant. Nearly all vaccine-specific clones in convalescent patients (304 of 307) were mono-reactive for SARS-CoV-2 spike rather than cross-reactive with common cold coronaviruses. The number of convalescent patients in the study was relatively small, and the study did not examine early timepoints following natural infection.

The treatment or condition label, read with the paper, signifies: roughly 10-day PBMC culture with coronavirus spike peptide pools or control peptides (ViraFEST assay). CD4+ T cells from unexposed donors were collected before the COVID-19 pandemic (2011-2018). The ViraFEST assay was used in the study, in which antigen-specific T cells were expanded with peptide pools and expanded clonotypes were subsequently identified by TCR sequencing. Each well held two million PBMCs cultured with around 10 ug/ml peptide pools in IMDM containing approximately 5% human AB serum and approximately 10 IU/ml IL-2. Half of the culture medium was replaced with fresh IL-2-containing medium on days 3 and 7. Once the cells had been in culture for about 10 days, the EasySep CD4+ T cell isolation kit was used to isolate CD4+ T cells by negative selection. As far as cell numbers permitted, CD4+ T cells from unexposed donors were tested for reactivity against SARS-CoV-2 S and N as well as four spike pools from common cold coronaviruses. Ficoll-Paque Plus gradient centrifugation was used to isolate PBMCs from whole blood, and the isolated PBMCs were then either used fresh or cryopreserved at -140C. Culture conditions were generally each tested in triplicate wells. Leukapheresis product for the unexposed donors was purchased commercially.

This clonotype turned up a few times. The specificity of this receptor is unknown. Nothing much larger sits one base from this clone, and base qualities are not available. This TCR was recovered from a human donor in good health. Sequences were obtained from CD4+ T cells from blood, cultured in vitro. The rearrangement joined TRBV5-1 to TRBJ1-6, with TRBD1 as a weak D call on 5 bases. CDR3 loop: CASSVGAVNSPLHF. The nucleotide sequence reads as follows: TGCGCCAGCAGTGTCGGGGCGGTGAATTCACCCCTCCACTTT.